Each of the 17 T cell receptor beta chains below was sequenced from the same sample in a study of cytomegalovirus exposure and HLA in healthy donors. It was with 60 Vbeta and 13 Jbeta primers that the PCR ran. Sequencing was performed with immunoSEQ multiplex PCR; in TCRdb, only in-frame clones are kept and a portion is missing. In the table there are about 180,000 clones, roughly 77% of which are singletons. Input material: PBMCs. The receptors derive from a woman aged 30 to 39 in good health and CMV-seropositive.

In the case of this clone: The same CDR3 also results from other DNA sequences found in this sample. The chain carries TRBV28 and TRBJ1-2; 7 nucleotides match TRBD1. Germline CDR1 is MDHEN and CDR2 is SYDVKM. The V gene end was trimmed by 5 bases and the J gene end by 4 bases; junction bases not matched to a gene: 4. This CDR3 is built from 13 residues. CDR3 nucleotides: TGTGCCAGCAGTCTGGGACAGCTCTATGGCTACACCTTC. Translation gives CASSLGQLYGYTF.

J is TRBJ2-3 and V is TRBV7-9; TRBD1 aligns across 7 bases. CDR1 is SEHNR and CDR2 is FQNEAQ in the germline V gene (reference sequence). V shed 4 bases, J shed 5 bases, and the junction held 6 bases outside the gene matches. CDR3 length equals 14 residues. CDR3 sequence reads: CASSSRDSLDTQYF. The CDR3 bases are TGTGCCAGCAGCTCACGGGACAGTTTAGATACGCAGTATTTT.

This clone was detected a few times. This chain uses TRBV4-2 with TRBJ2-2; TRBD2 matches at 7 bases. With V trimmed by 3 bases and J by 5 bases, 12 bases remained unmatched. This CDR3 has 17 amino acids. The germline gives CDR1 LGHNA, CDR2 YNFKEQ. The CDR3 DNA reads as TGTGCCAGCAGCCAGCCGGTCACCGGGGGAGGGACCGGGGAGCTGTTTTTT. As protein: CASSQPVTGGGTGELFF.

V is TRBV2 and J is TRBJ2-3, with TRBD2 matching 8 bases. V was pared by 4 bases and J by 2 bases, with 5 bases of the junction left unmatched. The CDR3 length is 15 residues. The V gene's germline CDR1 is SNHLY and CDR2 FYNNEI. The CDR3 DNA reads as TGTGCCAGCAGTGGTGGCGGGGGGACCACAGATACGCAGTATTTT. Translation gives CASSGGGGTTDTQYF.

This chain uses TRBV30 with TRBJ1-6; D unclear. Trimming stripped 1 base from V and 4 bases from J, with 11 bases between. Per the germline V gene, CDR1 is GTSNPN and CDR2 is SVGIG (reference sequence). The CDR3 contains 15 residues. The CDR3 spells CAWSAETPYNSPLHF. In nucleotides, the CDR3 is TGTGCCTGGAGTGCAGAGACACCTTATAATTCACCCCTCCACTTT.

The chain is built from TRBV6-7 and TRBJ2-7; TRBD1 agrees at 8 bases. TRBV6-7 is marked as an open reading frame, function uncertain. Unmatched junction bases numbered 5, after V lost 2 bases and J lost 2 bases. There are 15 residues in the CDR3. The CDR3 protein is CASSYLGTGTYEQYF. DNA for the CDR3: TGTGCCAGCAGTTACCTCGGGACAGGCACCTACGAGCAGTACTTC.

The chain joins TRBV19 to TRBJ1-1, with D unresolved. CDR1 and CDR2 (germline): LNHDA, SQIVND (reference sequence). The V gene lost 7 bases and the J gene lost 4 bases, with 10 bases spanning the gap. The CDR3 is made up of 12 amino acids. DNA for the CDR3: TGTGCCAGTATTTGGGGAGGCACTGAAGCTTTCTTT. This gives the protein CASIWGGTEAFF.

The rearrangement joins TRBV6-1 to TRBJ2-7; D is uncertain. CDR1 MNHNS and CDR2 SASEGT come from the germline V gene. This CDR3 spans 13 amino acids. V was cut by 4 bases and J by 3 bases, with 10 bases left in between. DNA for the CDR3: TGTGCCAGCAGTGGTGGCAACCGCTACGAGCAGTACTTC. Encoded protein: CASSGGNRYEQYF.

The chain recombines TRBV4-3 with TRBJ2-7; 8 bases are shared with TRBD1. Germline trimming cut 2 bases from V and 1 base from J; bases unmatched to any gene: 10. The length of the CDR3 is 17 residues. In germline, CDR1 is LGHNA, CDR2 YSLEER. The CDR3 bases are TGCGCCAGCAGCCAACACGCTCCAGGGGGCGGTTCCTACGAGCAGTACTTC. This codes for CASSQHAPGGGSYEQYF.

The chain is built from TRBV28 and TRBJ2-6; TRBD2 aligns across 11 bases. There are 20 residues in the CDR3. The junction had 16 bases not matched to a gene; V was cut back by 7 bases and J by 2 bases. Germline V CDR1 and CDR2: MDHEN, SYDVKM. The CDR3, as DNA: TGTGCCAGCACTCCACTCCCGGGACTAGCGGTTACGGCTGGGGCCAACGTCCTGACTTTC. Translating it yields CASTPLPGLAVTAGANVLTF.

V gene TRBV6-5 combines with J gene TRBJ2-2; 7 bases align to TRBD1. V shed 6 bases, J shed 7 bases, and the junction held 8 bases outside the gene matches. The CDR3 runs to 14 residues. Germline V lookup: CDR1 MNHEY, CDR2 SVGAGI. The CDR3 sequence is CASSHEGAGGELFF. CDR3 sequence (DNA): TGTGCCAGCAGCCACGAGGGGGCGGGCGGGGAGCTGTTTTTT.

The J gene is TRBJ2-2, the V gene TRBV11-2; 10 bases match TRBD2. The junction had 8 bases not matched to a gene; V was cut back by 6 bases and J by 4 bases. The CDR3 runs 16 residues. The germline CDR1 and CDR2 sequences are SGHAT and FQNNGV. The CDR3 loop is CASSHGAGGPTGELFF. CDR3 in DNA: TGTGCCAGCAGTCATGGAGCGGGGGGGCCCACCGGGGAGCTGTTTTTT.

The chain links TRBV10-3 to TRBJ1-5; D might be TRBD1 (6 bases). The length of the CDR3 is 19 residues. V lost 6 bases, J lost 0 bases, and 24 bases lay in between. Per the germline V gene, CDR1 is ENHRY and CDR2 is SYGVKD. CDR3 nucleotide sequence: TGTGCCATCAGCGACGTCCGGCGGGGGGGCCCCTATAGCAATCAGCCCCAGCATTTT. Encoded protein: CAISDVRRGGPYSNQPQHF.

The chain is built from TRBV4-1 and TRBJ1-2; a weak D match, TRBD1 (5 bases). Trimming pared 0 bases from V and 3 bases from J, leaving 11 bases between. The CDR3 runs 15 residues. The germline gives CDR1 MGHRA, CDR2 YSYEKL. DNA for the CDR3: TGCGCCAGCAGCCAAGATCGGGAGGGGCACTATGGCTACACCTTC. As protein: CASSQDREGHYGYTF.

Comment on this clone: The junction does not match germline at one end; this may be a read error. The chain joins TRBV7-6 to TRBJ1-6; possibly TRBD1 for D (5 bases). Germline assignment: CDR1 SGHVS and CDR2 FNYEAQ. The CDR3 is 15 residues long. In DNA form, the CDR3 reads TGTGCCAGCAGCTTAGCACAGGCCGGTGCTTCACCCCTCCCCTTT. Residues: CASSLAQAGASPLPF.

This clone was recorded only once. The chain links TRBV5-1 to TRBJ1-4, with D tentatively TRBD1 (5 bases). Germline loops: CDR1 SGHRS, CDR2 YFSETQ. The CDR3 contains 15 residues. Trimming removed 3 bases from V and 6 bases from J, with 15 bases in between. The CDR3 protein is CASSSRSGHDEKLFF. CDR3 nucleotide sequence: TGCGCCAGCAGCTCACGGTCTGGACATGATGAAAAACTGTTTTTT.

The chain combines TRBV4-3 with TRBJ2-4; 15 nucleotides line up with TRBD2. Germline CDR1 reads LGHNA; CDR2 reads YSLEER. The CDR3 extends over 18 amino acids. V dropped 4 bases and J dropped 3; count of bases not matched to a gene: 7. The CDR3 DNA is TGCGCCAGCAGCCTTGGGACTAGCGGGGGGCTAGGCAAAAACATTCAGTACTTC. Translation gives CASSLGTSGGLGKNIQYF.